This T cell receptor (beta chain) emerged from a study of response to subunit inactivated influenza vaccine. Study findings and constraints: The authors offered the suggestion that each seasonal influenza vaccination recruits few new T cells.

Details on this clonotype: Its antigen is unknown.

With V trimmed by 7 bases and J by 2 bases, 11 bases remained unmatched. This CDR3 is 14 amino acids long. The germline V gene has CDR1 DFQATT and CDR2 SNEGSKA (reference sequence). TCRdb called the RT-PCR reads again in MiXCR, with one record for every CDR3 protein. Among a few hundred thousand distinct CDR3 sequences listed, about 14% were seen once. The sample here was PBMCs from blood, taken about 11 days after vaccination. The receptor was derived from a man aged 45-65 years who received an inactivated influenza vaccine. The gene calls are TRBV20-1 and TRBJ2-7; TRBD2 matches 7 bases. The CDR3 loop reads CSVTGGGVAYEQYF. CDR3 nucleotide sequence: TGCAGTGTAACCGGCGGGGGAGTCGCCTACGAGCAGTACTTC.